The 15 T cell receptor beta chains listed next were all sequenced from one sample in a study of cytomegalovirus exposure and HLA in healthy donors. The PCR contained 60 Vbeta and 13 Jbeta primers. Sequencing used immunoSEQ multiplex PCR; TCRdb keeps in-frame clones, though not all of them. The sample records 100,000 or so clones, roughly 15% being singletons. Sequenced sample: PBMCs. Receptors originate from a female donor in good health and CMV-seronegative.

The rearrangement links TRBV10-3 to TRBJ2-3, with 13 nucleotides matching TRBD2. Germline V gene sequence: CDR1 ENHRY, CDR2 SYGVKD. Trimming took 10 bases from V and 3 from J; bases not matched to a gene: 7. The CDR3 loop spans 15 amino acids. The CDR3 DNA reads as TGTGCCACGAACCCGGGACTAGCGGGAACAGATACGCAGTATTTT. Translating it yields CATNPGLAGTDTQYF.

The chain links TRBV7-9 to TRBJ1-4; D might be TRBD1 (6 bases). Germline V gene data show CDR1 as SEHNR and CDR2 as FQNEAQ (reference sequence). This CDR3 comprises 15 residues. Trimming removed 5 bases at V and 8 bases at J, with 18 bases between. CDR3 residues: CASSVLQKGGEKLFF. The DNA for the CDR3 is TGTGCCAGCAGCGTGCTACAGAAGGGGGGGGAAAAACTGTTTTTT.

In DNA form, the CDR3 reads TGTGCCAGCAGCCCTACCAACAGGGGCACTAACGTCCTGACTTTC. This sequence encodes CASSPTNRGTNVLTF. The genes are TRBV6-4 and TRBJ2-6, with 7 nucleotides matching TRBD1. V shed 6 bases, J shed 10 bases, and the junction held 12 bases outside the gene matches. Germline V gene lookup returns CDR1 MRHNA and CDR2 SNTAGT. The CDR3 is 15 amino acids.

CDR3 bases: TGCGCCAGCCTGGGACTAGCAGGAGATACGCAGTATTTT. This gives the protein CASLGLAGDTQYF. V is TRBV4-1 and J is TRBJ2-3, with 9 bases matching TRBD2. Per germline, CDR1 MGHRA and CDR2 YSYEKL. The CDR3 is 13 residues long. The ends lost 8 bases at V and 5 bases at J; junction bases unmatched: 5.

The table lists this clone with a few counts. The chain employs TRBV7-2 and TRBJ2-3; TRBD2 aligns across 7 bases. Germline V gene lookup returns CDR1 SGHTA and CDR2 FQGNSA. This CDR3 contains 15 residues. J gave up 6 bases and V 3 bases, and 9 bases lay outside the gene matches. The CDR3 DNA sequence: TGTGCCAGCAGCTTCGGAGCGGGGTCCCTGGATACGCAGTATTTT. Translated: CASSFGAGSLDTQYF. Together with reference TRBV7-2 and TRBJ2-3, the CDR3 gives the full variable domain: GAGVSQSPSNKVTEKGKDVELRCDPISGHTALYWYRQSLGQGLEFLIYFQGNSAPDKSGLPSDRFSAERTGGSVSTLTIQRTQQEDSAVYLCASSFGAGSLDTQYFGPGTRLTVL.

The rearrangement links TRBV18 to TRBJ1-5; 8 bases line up with TRBD1. The J segment lost 3 bases and the V segment lost 6 bases, leaving 7 bases of the junction unmatched. The germline V gene has CDR1 KGHSH and CDR2 LQKENI. The length of the CDR3 is 15 residues. The CDR3 is CASSVGQAINQPQHF. CDR3 in DNA: TGTGCCAGCTCGGTGGGACAGGCTATCAATCAGCCCCAGCATTTT. Supplemented by reference TRBV18 and TRBJ1-5, the full variable domain reads NAGVMQNPRHLVRRRGQEARLRCSPMKGHSHVYWYRQLPEEGLKFMVYLQKENIIDESGMPKERFSAEFPKEGPSILRIQQVVRGDSAAYFCASSVGQAINQPQHFGDGTRLSIL.

The CDR3 protein is CASSPGGEQYV. CDR3 nucleotides: TGTGCCAGCAGCCCTGGAGGGGAGCAGTACGTC. This chain connects TRBV7-9 to TRBJ2-7; weak D call: TRBD2 (6 bases). The CDR3 runs 11 residues. V was cut by 5 bases and J by 7 bases, with 9 bases left in between. CDR1 is SEHNR, CDR2 FQNEAQ, per germline (reference sequence).

The CDR3 DNA reads as TGTGCCATCAGTGGTCCTCTCACCGGGGAGCTGTTTTTT. Translation gives CAISGPLTGELFF. The chain is built from TRBV10-3 and TRBJ2-2, with D unclear. Trimming removed 4 bases at V and 4 bases at J, with 7 bases between. In germline, CDR1 is ENHRY, CDR2 SYGVKD. The CDR3 covers 13 residues.

This clone was observed a few times. CDR3 sequence reads: CASGLITGYSNEQFF. The CDR3 coding sequence is TGTGCTAGTGGTTTGATTACAGGGTACAGCAATGAGCAGTTCTTC. The chain couples TRBV12-5 to TRBJ2-1; perhaps TRBD1 as D (6 bases). Germline V gene lookup returns CDR1 LGHNT and CDR2 FRNRAP. The CDR3 has 15 residues. V dropped 2 bases and J dropped 6 bases, with 14 bases sitting between them.

Only a few counts were recorded for this clone. The rearrangement uses TRBV19 and TRBJ2-1, with 11 bases matching TRBD2. Germline CDR1 and CDR2: LNHDA and SQIVND (reference sequence). The trim removed 7 bases at V and 5 bases at J, leaving 7 bases unmatched. The CDR3 sequence is 15 residues long. The CDR3 bases are TGTGCCAGTACCGCACTAGCGGGGGAAGACAATGAGCAGTTCTTC. Translated, it gives CASTALAGEDNEQFF. The variable domain in full, with the rest retrieved from reference TRBV19 and TRBJ2-1, is DGGITQSPKYLFRKEGQNVTLSCEQNLNHDAMYWYRQDPGQGLRLIYYSQIVNDFQKGDIAEGYSVSREKKESFPLTVTSAQKNPTAFYLCASTALAGEDNEQFFGPGTRLTVL.

The V gene is TRBV9, the J gene TRBJ2-1, with 8 bases aligning to TRBD2. J was trimmed by 2 bases and V by 4 bases; bases with no gene match: 20. The CDR3 has 20 residues. Per the germline V gene, CDR1 is SGDLS and CDR2 is YYNGEE. The CDR3 coding sequence is TGTGCCAGCAGCTTTAGCTCGCGACCAGAACTAGCGGAACCCTACAATGAGCAGTTCTTC. This sequence encodes CASSFSSRPELAEPYNEQFF.

V is TRBV10-1 and J is TRBJ1-2; 9 nucleotides agree with TRBD1. Germline CDR1 and CDR2: WNHNN and SYGVQD (reference sequence). The CDR3 is made up of 16 amino acids. With V trimmed by 6 bases and J by 7 bases, 15 bases remained unmatched. For the CDR3, the DNA is TGCGCCAGCAGGATGGGACAGGGTAATGGATTGGGTGGCTACACCTTC. The encoded protein is CASRMGQGNGLGGYTF.

Only a few counts were recorded for this clone. The chain uses TRBV2 and TRBJ2-3; 16 bases match TRBD2. This CDR3 spans 16 amino acids. Trimming at V came to 6 bases and at J to 3 bases, leaving 3 bases not matched to a gene. Germline V lookup: CDR1 SNHLY, CDR2 FYNNEI. DNA of the CDR3: TGTGCCAGCAGGGAGGGACTAGCGGGAGGGACAGATACGCAGTATTTT. Residues: CASREGLAGGTDTQYF.

This clone showed up just a few times. The chain combines TRBV13 with TRBJ2-7; TRBD1 aligns across 7 bases. J lost 2 bases, V lost 4 bases, and 5 bases had no gene match. CDR3 length: 14 residues. Germline V gene lookup returns CDR1 PRHDT and CDR2 FYEKMQ (reference sequence). The CDR3 bases are TGTGCCAGCAGCTCCCGGACAGGCCCCTACGAGCAGTACTTC. As protein: CASSSRTGPYEQYF.

This clone came up a few times. The chain recombines TRBV19 with TRBJ2-1; 7 bases line up with TRBD2. The CDR3 runs to 18 residues. The germline CDR1 and CDR2 sequences are LNHDA and SQIVND (reference sequence). V was clipped by 5 bases and J by 0 bases; unmatched bases: 13. In nucleotides, the CDR3 is TGTGCCAGTAGTCCGCGTATTTCGGGGGGAAGCTCCTACAATGAGCAGTTCTTC. Translating gives CASSPRISGGSSYNEQFF.